This TCR beta chain emerged from a study of cytomegalovirus exposure and HLA in healthy donors (dated by TCRdb to the late 2010s). Regarding the complete study: According to a later analysis, the approximately 120 validation repertoires were produced on the same platform as the 666 repertoires of the first cohort. Along with the approximately 650-subject first cohort, a separate validation cohort of about 110 different subjects was used. The study aimed to test whether signatures of past pathogen exposure could be identified by cataloging public T cell receptors. To predict cytomegalovirus infection status, the study brought together high-throughput TCR immunosequencing, statistical association of individual TCRs with disease status, and machine learning.

With respect to this clone: No antigen is known for it. Base quality data are lacking; no much larger clone is found one base away.

At the junction V is shortened by 6 bases and J by 4 bases; bases outside the gene matches: 4. The CDR3 runs 14 residues from the cysteine to the phenylalanine. Only the CDR3 region is kept as DNA, spanning 42 bases read in frame from base 1. CDR1 and CDR2, looked up from the germline V gene, are SGHDN and FVKESK. Receptor libraries were prepared by the immunoSEQ multiplex PCR assay. The authors' analysis ran thus. A statistical classification framework was developed to diagnose cytomegalovirus status using the catalog of TCR beta chain sequences. As stored in TCRdb, this immuneACCESS dataset retains in-frame rearrangements with V and J assigned. A fraction of the clones does not appear; measured against another copy, unresolved V genes explain less than half of the discrepancy, and the remainder lacks a known reason. V, J and clone size are those of that table, while D and trimming were read from the DNA. This sample holds 200,000 or so clones; around four fifths were observed only once. Roughly 7.5% of the sample goes to the ten largest clones.

The donors were included in the validation cohort of over a hundred subjects, a group kept apart from the roughly 610-subject first cohort. Study-wide findings and limitations: A later analysis had no HLA typing for the validation cohort, so co-occurrence there was scored across all 120 repertoires. A later analysis found that TCRs clustered in the first cohort also tended to co-occur in the 95 to 150 validation repertoires, with 90% to 95% of cluster scores above 0. The authors suggested that the approach could potentially be generalized to other disease states and immunological phenotypes. The classifier was reported to diagnose cytomegalovirus status with high specificity and sensitivity in both the original cohort and the validation cohort. In vitro tests confirmed that a few of the cytomegalovirus-associated TCR beta chains recognize cytomegalovirus antigens. The study listed 170 or so TCR beta chains as associated with cytomegalovirus. Most TCR sequences were seen in very few donors, while some public TCRs were found in many individuals.

The chain is encoded by TRBV14 joined to TRBJ1-2; 11 nucleotides in the junction match TRBD1. This clonotype was obtained from a man younger than 35 in good health and CMV-seropositive. Specimen: PBMCs. The DNA sequence is as follows: TGTGCCAGCAGGGCCGGGACAGGGGGCTATGGCTACACCTTC. Its protein reads: CASRAGTGGYGYTF.